The entry below gives a single TCR beta chain sequence along with its context. Its antigen remains unidentified. The data originate from a study of cytomegalovirus exposure and HLA in healthy donors (dated by TCRdb to the late 2010s). A note on the overall study: An earlier analysis of more than 550 of the donors reported 276 Gb of sequence data and roughly 120 million unique TCR beta sequences obtained from approximately 180 million T cells. Alongside the repertoire data, information on donor age, sex, ethnicity and CMV serostatus was compiled. The study aimed to test whether signatures of past pathogen exposure could be identified by cataloging public T cell receptors. Every discovery cohort repertoire had been produced on one sequencing platform. On average, roughly 240,000 unique TCR beta nucleotide sequences were sequenced per donor among some 430 genotyped donors of the cohort, with about 17% of those sequences being non-productive. Of the approximately 400 genotyped donors, 75% to 85% were placed in the genetic ancestry cluster associated with self-reported Caucasian donors. In a later genetic analysis, genome-wide SNP genotypes for about 55% of the roughly 670 donors were used, and that subset was treated as a discovery cohort. In the later analysis, no new phenotypic data were used to find candidate immune exposures; instead, reliance was placed on TCR beta sequences and their occurrence across donors. The study profiled the T cell repertoires of 666 subjects by immunosequencing and related them to cytomegalovirus serostatus. Besides the first cohort of hundreds of subjects, a separate validation cohort made up of roughly 120 different subjects was used. Four or five DR-DQ haplotypes were handled as single units for association and clustering, since linkage in the cohort was strong. To predict cytomegalovirus infection status, the study brought together high-throughput TCR immunosequencing, statistical association of individual TCRs with disease status, and machine learning. An earlier analysis of 587 of the donors used high-throughput TCR beta sequencing to judge whether each TCR beta V gene segment behaved as functional or pseudogenic. Typing coverage differed by locus: A, B, C, DRB1 and DQB1 were typed in roughly 620-630 donors, DQA1 in 500 to 550, DPA1 in nearly 610, and DPB1 in 400 to 490. HLA typing included class I and class II loci at four-digit resolution. An early release that covered about 640 HLA-typed donors contained about 290 gigabases of sequencing data and 75 million to 100 million unique TCR sequences. In a later analysis, previously published TCR beta repertoires from roughly 710 donors were re-analyzed and high-resolution HLA genotyping was added so that TCR occurrence patterns could be studied.

Taken from the germline V gene, the CDR1 and CDR2 loops are MNHEY and SVGAGI. The CDR3, from cysteine to phenylalanine, totals 11 residues. Only CDR3 DNA is held: 33 bases, read in frame from base 1. Between the V and J ends, shortened by 7 bases and 8 bases respectively, the junction contains 9 bases. Library prep was done by the immunoSEQ multiplex PCR assay. A mixture of 60 forward primers for TCR Vbeta segments and 13 reverse primers for TCR Jbeta segments was used in the multiplex PCR. The CDR3 region of rearranged TCR beta genes was amplified from genomic DNA with a multiplex PCR assay. The Illumina HiSeq System was used to sequence the amplified TCR beta libraries as 87-base-pair reads. In the authors' own workflow: Across the 640 or so repertoires, a later analysis counted tens of millions of unique TCR beta chains, about 10 million of which were shared by at least two donors. To remove PCR and sequencing errors, raw reads were error-corrected and collapsed into unique sequences using a nearest-neighbor algorithm that merged closely related sequences. Alignment of CDR3 sequences to IMGT reference sequences was used to assign V, D and J gene segments. For a sequence to be retained, a match of at least six nucleotides to both a V gene segment and a J gene segment was required. A rearrangement counted as productive if the CDR3 had no stop codons and remained in frame with V and J, and every other rearrangement counted as non-productive. Following IMGT convention, CDR3 was defined as the stretch from the second conserved V-encoded cysteine to the conserved J-encoded phenylalanine. Sequences without an unambiguous match to a single V gene segment were excluded from the earlier analysis of almost 600 of the donors. In an earlier analysis of roughly 500 of the donors, V segments were called functional above 56.7% productive rearrangements and were called segregating when the between-donor standard deviation exceeded 5%. A statistical classification framework was built for diagnosing cytomegalovirus status from the catalog of TCR beta chain sequences. In a later analysis, V and J genes were assigned by comparing TCR nucleotide sequences against IMGT/GENE-DB human TR gene sequences. Using the TCRdist pipeline, a later analysis assigned CDR3 sequences along with most-parsimonious VDJ recombination scenarios. A later analysis defined each TCR beta chain by its CDR3 amino acid sequence plus V-gene family, and excluded reads lacking a unique V-gene family. To address suspected cross-contamination and a sequencing artifact, a later analysis removed 592 highly shared, low-generation-probability nucleotide sequences. A later analysis calculated a clonal expansion index for each public chain from normalized within-repertoire ranks of inferred template counts. In a later analysis, generation probabilities were computed with a VDJ recombination model fitted to out-of-frame rearrangements, and the resulting probabilities were checked against IGoR. Hypergeometric tests were used in a later analysis to score TCR-TCR, TCR-HLA and TCR-CMV co-occurrence, with a repertoire-size bias correction applied to the TCR pairs. False discovery rates were estimated in a later analysis by permuting HLA or CMV assignments 20 times. In a later analysis, co-occurring TCRs were grouped with DBSCAN, and TCRdist sequence similarity was added when clustering was performed within HLA-allele-positive subsets. Co-occurrence clustering excluded repertoires with fewer than 30,000 or more than 120,000 public chains, plus five with anomalous nucleotide sharing. Here the immuneACCESS table is served through TCRdb, limited to in-frame sequences with V and J called. Missing clones are a known gap in these copies; in checked studies unresolved V genes cover under half, and the rest lacks a known reason. That table furnishes V, J and clone size, whereas the DNA furnished D and trimming. The sample table records around 150,000 clones. The top ten clonotypes cover about 2.5% of the sample.

In total, approximately 610 healthy bone marrow donors made up the cohort. Cohort members were all nominally healthy when sampled, although unrecorded immune exposures were likely present. The donor tested CMV seronegative, placing the donor among the 350 or so seronegative members of the cohort. A peripheral blood sample was provided by each donor, and peripheral blood mononuclear cells were used for TCR beta sequencing. The Qiagen DNeasy Blood Extraction Kit was used to extract genomic DNA from the blood cell samples. The full study reports these points: Several of the top co-occurrence clusters appeared to be linked to parvovirus B19, influenza, CMV and Epstein-Barr virus, according to a later analysis. Roughly uniform sequencing depth across donors was assumed in presence/absence analyses, although this assumption may not hold. Approximately 16 rarely observed V segments, including chromosome 9 orphons, were excluded from the earlier analysis of 550 to 700 of the donors because counts were too low. A further reported finding was that TCR beta sequences accurately predicted the HLA-A and HLA-B alleles for most subjects in the first cohort. In this cohort, only TCR beta chains were sequenced, and detectable features were limited by the absence of alpha or paired-chain data. In a later analysis, the rate of TCR association differed among HLA loci, with DRB1 alleles having the most associated TCRs and HLA-C alleles having the fewest. A cluster of highly shared sequence variants was judged likely to be a technical artifact of the sequencing pipeline. When HLA alleles, especially DR and DQ, strongly co-occurred, attributing TCR associations to individual alleles was difficult. According to the authors, the approach could potentially be generalized to other disease states and immunological phenotypes. V-gene and J-gene trimming of TCR beta chains was associated with a missense DCLRE1C variant in a later genetic analysis, and the association was replicated in an independent cohort. CMV serostatus was the only immune exposure information available for the cohort. Correlated functional status among segregating V segments might reflect linkage disequilibrium, but an unknown experimental factor could not be ruled out. Three of the identified cytomegalovirus-associated TCR beta chains were confirmed in vitro to be specific for cytomegalovirus antigens. Across donors, most TCR sequences were observed very rarely, whereas some public TCRs were present in many individuals. In a later analysis, HLA-associated TCR beta chains were found to be more clonally expanded and to have lower generation probabilities than equally common non-associated chains. A later genetic analysis reported fewer N-insertions in productive TCRs among donors in an Asian-associated ancestry cluster than the approximately 700-donor mean. In an earlier analysis of some 550 of the donors, most TCR beta V segments were observed in productive rearrangements about 87% or about 30% of the time, broadly matching IMGT annotations. Specific HLA alleles were associated with roughly 16,000 TCR beta sequences at a false discovery rate of 0.05 in a later analysis. The study gave a list of around 170 TCR beta chains associated with cytomegalovirus. The classifier was reported to diagnose cytomegalovirus status with high specificity and sensitivity in both the original cohort and the validation cohort. In a later analysis, most CMV-associated TCR beta chains were found to appear HLA-restricted, with HLA associations seemingly driven largely by CMV exposure. Some IMGT-functional V segments, including TRBV6-2 and TRBV6-3, could not be distinguished by the 87-base-pair reads and were therefore excluded. HLA typing was unavailable for some donors at each locus, so association tests used only the typed subset.

The TCR was taken from a man aged 35-49 years in good health and CMV-seronegative. Recombination connected TRBV6-5 to TRBJ2-1, and possibly TRBD1, on 5 matching bases. Material for sequencing was PBMCs. The nucleotide sequence is given as TGTGCCAGCACTGGCAGGGATGAGCAGTTCTTC. Its coded protein is CASTGRDEQFF.